This passage covers 2 T cell receptor beta chains from one sample sequenced in a study of blood T cells in healthy people across ages. Combining a sample-barcoded 5' primer with a J-beta primer mix, a second PCR ran for about 7 to 11 cycles. TCRdb analysed the 5' RACE reads with MiXCR anew, one entry per CDR3 protein. The table records 1.5 million to 2 million distinct CDR3 sequences, about 50% of them present only once. The specimen sequenced was blood. The receptor set was obtained from a woman in her 40s in good health.

The CDR3: CASSVVGISGDEQFF. The CDR3 DNA reads TGTGCCAGCAGCGTAGTCGGGATTTCCGGGGATGAGCAGTTCTTC. The chain is built from TRBV9 and TRBJ2-1; perhaps TRBD2 as D (5 bases). The CDR3 loop spans 15 amino acids. In germline, CDR1 is SGDLS, CDR2 YYNGEE. The V end was cut by 0 bases, the J end by 8 bases, with 15 bases between.

The J gene is TRBJ2-1, the V gene TRBV9; 8 positions agree with TRBD1. Looked up from germline, CDR1 is SGDLS and CDR2 is YYNGEE. V lost 7 bases, J lost 5 bases, and 11 bases stayed unmatched. The CDR3 covers 15 residues. CDR3: CASGKQGAQNNEQFF. The CDR3 DNA reads TGTGCCAGCGGTAAGCAGGGGGCCCAAAACAATGAGCAGTTCTTC.